This T cell receptor beta chain was profiled in a study of T-cell memory formation after mild COVID-19. The J segment lost 8 bases and the V segment lost 0 bases, leaving 8 bases of the junction unmatched. CDR3 size: 15 residues. Germline lookup yields CDR1 SGHRS and CDR2 YFSETQ. In TCRdb, the 5' RACE reads were re-called with MiXCR into one record per CDR3 protein. Seen here are around 300,000 distinct CDR3 sequences, around an eighth observed once, and the top ten hold roughly 23%. The TCR comes from a man between 18 and 29 years old who had mild COVID-19 (a few samples of this study predate the infection). Cell type and time point are not known. The chain has TRBV5-1 and TRBJ2-1, with 7 bases lining up with TRBD1. The sample consisted of PBMCs or a T cell subset sorted from them (not recorded which). CDR3 in DNA: TGCGCCAGCAGCTTGGAGGGCAGGGGGATGGATGAGCAGTTCTTC. This sequence encodes CASSLEGRGMDEQFF.